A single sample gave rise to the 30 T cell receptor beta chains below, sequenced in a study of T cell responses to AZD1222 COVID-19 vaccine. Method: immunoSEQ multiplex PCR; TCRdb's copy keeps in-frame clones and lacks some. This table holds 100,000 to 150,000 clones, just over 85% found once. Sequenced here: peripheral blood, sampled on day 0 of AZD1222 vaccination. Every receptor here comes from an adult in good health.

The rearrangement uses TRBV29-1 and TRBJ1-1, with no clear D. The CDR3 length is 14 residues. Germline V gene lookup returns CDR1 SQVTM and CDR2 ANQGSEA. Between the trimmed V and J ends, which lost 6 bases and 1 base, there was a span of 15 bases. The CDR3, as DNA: TGCAGCGTCGAGGGCCGGGCCAGGAACACTGAAGCTTTCTTT. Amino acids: CSVEGRARNTEAFF. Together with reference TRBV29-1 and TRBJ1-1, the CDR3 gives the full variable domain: SAVISQKPSRDICQRGTSLTIQCQVDSQVTMMFWYRQQPGQSLTLIATANQGSEATYESGFVIDKFPISRPNLTFSTLTVSNMSPEDSSIYLCSVEGRARNTEAFFGQGTRLTVV.

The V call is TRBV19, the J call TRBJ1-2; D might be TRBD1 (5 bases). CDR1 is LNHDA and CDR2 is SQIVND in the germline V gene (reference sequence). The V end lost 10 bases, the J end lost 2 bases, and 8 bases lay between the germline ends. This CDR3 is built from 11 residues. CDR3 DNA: TGTGCCACTAGACAGAACTATGGCTACACCTTC. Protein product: CATRQNYGYTF.

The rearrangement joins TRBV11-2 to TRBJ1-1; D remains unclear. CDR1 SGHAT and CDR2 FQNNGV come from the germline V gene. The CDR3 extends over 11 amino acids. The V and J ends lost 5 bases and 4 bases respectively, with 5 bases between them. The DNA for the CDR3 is TGTGCCAGCAGCCGGGGCACTGAAGCTTTCTTT. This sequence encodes CASSRGTEAFF.

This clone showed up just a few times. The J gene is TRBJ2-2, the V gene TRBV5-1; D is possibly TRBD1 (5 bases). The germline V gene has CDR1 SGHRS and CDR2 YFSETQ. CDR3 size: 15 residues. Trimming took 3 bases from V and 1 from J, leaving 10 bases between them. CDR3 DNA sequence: TGCGCCAGCAGCTCACGGCAGGGGAACACCGGGGAGCTGTTTTTT. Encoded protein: CASSSRQGNTGELFF.

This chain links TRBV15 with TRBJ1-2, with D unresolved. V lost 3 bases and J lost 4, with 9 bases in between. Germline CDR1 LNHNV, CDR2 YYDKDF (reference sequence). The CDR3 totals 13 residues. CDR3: CATSSGPAYGYTF. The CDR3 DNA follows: TGTGCCACCAGCAGCGGACCCGCCTATGGCTACACCTTC.

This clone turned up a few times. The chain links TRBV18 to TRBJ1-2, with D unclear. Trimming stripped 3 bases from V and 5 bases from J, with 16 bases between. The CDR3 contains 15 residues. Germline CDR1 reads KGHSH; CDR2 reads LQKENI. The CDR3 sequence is CASSPVGDGSYGYTF. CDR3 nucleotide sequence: TGTGCCAGCTCACCCGTCGGGGATGGTTCTTATGGCTACACCTTC.

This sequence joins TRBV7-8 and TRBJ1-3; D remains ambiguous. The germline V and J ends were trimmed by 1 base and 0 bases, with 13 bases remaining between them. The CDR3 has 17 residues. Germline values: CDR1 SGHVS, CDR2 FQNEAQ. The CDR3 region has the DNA TGTGCCAGCAGCTTAGTTGGAACCCAGAGCTCTGGAAACACCATATATTTT. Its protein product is CASSLVGTQSSGNTIYF.

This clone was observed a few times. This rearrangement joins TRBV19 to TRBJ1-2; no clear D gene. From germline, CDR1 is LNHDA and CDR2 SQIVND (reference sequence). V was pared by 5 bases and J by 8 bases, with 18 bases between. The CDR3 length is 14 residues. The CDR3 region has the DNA TGTGCCAGTAGTTTGGGCAGTAATATCCCCGGCTACACCTTC. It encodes CASSLGSNIPGYTF.

The CDR3, as DNA: TGTGCCTGTACCACCGGGGGGGTTTACGAGCAGTACTTC. Translating gives CACTTGGVYEQYF. This rearrangement joins TRBV30 to TRBJ2-7, with 8 bases lining up with TRBD2. The CDR3 extends over 13 amino acids. Germline-derived CDR1 and CDR2 are GTSNPN and SVGIG (reference sequence). V lost 6 bases and J lost 4; bases outside the gene matches: 8.

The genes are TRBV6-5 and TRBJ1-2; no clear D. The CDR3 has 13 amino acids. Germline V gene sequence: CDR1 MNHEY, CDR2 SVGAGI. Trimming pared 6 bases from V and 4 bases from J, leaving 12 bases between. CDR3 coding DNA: TGTGCCAGCAGCCCAAAGAGCAGCTATGGCTACACCTTC. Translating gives CASSPKSSYGYTF.

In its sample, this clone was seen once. The DNA for the CDR3 is TGTGCCAGCAGCTTTCCGACAGGGACGGACCAAGAGACCCAGTACTTC. Its protein is CASSFPTGTDQETQYF. The rearrangement links TRBV5-4 to TRBJ2-5, with 7 bases identical to TRBD1. The CDR3 has 16 residues. Per the germline V gene, CDR1 is SGHNT and CDR2 is YYREEE (reference sequence). With 2 bases clipped from V and 0 bases from J, the junction kept 7 bases outside the gene matches. Drawing the rest from reference TRBV5-4 and TRBJ2-5, the complete variable domain is ETGVTQSPTHLIKTRGQQVTLRCSSQSGHNTVSWYQQALGQGPQFIFQYYREEENGRGNFPPRFSGLQFPNYSSELNVNALELDDSALYLCASSFPTGTDQETQYFGPGTRLLVL.

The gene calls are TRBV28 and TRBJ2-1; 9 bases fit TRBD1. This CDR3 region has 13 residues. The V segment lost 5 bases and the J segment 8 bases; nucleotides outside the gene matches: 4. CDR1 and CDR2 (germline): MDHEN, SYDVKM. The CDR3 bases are TGTGCCAGCAGTACACAGGGGGCGCATGAGCAGTTCTTC. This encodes CASSTQGAHEQFF.

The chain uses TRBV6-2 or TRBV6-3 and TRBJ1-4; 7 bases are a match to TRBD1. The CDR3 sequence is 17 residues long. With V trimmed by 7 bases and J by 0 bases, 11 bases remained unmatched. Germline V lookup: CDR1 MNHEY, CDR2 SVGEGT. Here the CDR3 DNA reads TGTGCCAGCACCCCGTGGGGACAGTTCGCAACTAATGAAAAACTGTTTTTT. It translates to CASTPWGQFATNEKLFF.

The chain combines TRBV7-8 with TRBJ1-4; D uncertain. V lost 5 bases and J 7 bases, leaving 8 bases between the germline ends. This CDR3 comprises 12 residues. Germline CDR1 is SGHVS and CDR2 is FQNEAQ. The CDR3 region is CASSPQGEKLFF. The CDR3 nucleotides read TGTGCCAGCAGCCCACAAGGTGAAAAACTGTTTTTT.

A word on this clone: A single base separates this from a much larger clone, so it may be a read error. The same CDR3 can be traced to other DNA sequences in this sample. DNA of the CDR3: TGTGCCAGCTGCCCCCCTGGACTGGGGGGCTCACCCCTCCACTTT. Translated: CASCPPGLGGSPLHF. V is TRBV21-1 and J is TRBJ1-6. TRBV21-1 corresponds to a pseudogene. The CDR3 extends over 15 amino acids.

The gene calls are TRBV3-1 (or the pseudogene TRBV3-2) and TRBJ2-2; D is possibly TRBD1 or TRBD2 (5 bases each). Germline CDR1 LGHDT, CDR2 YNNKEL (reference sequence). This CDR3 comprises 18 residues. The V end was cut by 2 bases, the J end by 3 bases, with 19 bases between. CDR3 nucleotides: TGTGCCAGCAGCCAATCCCCGAGGGGTCTGGGTCACACCGGGGAGCTGTTTTTT. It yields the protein CASSQSPRGLGHTGELFF.

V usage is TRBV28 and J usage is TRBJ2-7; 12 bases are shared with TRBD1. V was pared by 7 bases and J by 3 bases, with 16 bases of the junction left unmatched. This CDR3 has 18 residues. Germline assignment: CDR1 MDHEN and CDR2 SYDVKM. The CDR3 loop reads CASTSLGGTGGASYEQYF. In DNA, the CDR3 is TGTGCCAGCACCTCTTTGGGCGGGACAGGGGGCGCGAGCTACGAGCAGTACTTC. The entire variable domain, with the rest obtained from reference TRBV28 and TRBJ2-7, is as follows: DVKVTQSSRYLVKRTGEKVFLECVQDMDHENMFWYRQDPGLGLRLIYFSYDVKMKEKGDIPEGYSVSREKKERFSLILESASTNQTSMYLCASTSLGGTGGASYEQYFGPGTRLTVT.

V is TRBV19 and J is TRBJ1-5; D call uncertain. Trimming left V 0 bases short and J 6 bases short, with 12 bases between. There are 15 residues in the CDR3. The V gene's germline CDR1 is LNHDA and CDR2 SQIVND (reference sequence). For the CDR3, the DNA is TGTGCCAGTAGTATAGAAAGGCCGGGGAGTCAGCCCCAGCATTTT. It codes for CASSIERPGSQPQHF.

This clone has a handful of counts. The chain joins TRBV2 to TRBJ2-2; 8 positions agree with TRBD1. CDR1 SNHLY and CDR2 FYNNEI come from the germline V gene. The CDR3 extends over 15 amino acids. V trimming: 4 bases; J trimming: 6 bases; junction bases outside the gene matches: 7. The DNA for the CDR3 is TGTGCCAGCAGTGGGGGACAGGTTGCCCCCGGGGAGCTGTTTTTT. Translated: CASSGGQVAPGELFF.

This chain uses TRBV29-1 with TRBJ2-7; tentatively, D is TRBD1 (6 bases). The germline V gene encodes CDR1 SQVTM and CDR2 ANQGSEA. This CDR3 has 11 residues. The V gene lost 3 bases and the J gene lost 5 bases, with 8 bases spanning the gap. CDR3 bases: TGCAGCGTTGACAGGGGCCACGAGCAGTACTTC. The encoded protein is CSVDRGHEQYF.

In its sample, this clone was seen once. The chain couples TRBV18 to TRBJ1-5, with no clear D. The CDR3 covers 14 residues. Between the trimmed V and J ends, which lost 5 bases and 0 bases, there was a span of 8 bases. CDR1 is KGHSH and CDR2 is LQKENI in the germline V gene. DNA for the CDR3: TGTGCCAGCTCATATACTGATAGCAATCAGCCCCAGCATTTT. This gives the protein CASSYTDSNQPQHF.

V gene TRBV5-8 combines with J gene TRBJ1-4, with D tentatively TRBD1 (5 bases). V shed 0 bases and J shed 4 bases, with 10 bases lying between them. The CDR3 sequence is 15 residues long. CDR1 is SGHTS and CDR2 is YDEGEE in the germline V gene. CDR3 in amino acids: CASSLEGQINEKLFF. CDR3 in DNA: TGTGCCAGCAGCTTGGAGGGGCAAATTAATGAAAAACTGTTTTTT.

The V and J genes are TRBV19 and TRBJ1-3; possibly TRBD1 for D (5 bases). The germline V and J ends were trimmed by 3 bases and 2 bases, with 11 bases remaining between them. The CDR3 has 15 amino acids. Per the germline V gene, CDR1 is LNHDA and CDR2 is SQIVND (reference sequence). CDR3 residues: CASSIFWGPGNTIYF. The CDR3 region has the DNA TGTGCCAGTAGTATCTTCTGGGGACCTGGAAACACCATATATTTT.

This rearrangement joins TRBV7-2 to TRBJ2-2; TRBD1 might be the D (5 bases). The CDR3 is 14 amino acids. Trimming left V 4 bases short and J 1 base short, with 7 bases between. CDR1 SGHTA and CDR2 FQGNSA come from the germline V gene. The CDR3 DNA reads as TGTGCCAGCAGCTACACAGGGAACACCGGGGAGCTGTTTTTT. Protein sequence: CASSYTGNTGELFF.

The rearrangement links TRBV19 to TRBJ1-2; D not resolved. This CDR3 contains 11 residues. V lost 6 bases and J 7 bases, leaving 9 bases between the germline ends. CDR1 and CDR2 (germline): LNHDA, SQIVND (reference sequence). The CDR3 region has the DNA TGTGCCAGTAGGTCTATCGGTGGCTACACCTTC. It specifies CASRSIGGYTF.

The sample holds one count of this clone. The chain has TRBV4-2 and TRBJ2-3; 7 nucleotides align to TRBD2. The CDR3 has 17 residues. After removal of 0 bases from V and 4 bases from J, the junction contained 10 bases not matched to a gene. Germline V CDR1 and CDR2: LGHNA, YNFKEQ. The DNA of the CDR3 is TGTGCCAGCAGCCAAGATAGCCAGCGGGGAGAGGCAGATACGCAGTATTTT. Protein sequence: CASSQDSQRGEADTQYF.

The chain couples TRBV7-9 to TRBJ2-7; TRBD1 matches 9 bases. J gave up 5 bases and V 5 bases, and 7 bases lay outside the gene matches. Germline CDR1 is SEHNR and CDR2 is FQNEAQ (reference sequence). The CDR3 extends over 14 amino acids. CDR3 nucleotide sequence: TGTGCCAGCAGCCCACAGGGGGCTAACAACGAGCAGTACTTC. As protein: CASSPQGANNEQYF. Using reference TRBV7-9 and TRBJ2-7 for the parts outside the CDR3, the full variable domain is DTGVSQNPRHKITKRGQNVTFRCDPISEHNRLYWYRQTLGQGPEFLTYFQNEAQLEKSRLLSDRFSAERPKGSFSTLEIQRTEQGDSAMYLCASSPQGANNEQYFGPGTRLTVT.

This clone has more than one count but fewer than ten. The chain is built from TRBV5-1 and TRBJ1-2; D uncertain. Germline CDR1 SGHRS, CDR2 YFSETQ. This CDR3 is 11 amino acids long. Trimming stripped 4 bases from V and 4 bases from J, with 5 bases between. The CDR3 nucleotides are TGCGCCAGCAGCCTAGGCTATGGCTACACCTTC. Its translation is CASSLGYGYTF.

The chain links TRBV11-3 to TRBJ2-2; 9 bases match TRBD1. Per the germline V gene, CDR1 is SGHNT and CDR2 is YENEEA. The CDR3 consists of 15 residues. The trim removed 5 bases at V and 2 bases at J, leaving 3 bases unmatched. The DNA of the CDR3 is TGTGCCAGCAGCAAGGGACAGGGTAACACCGGGGAGCTGTTTTTT. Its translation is CASSKGQGNTGELFF.

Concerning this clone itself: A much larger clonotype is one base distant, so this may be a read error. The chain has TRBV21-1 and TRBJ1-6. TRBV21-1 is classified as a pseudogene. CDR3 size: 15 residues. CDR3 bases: TGTCCCAGCCGCCCCCCAGGACTGGGGGGCTCACCCCTCCACTTT. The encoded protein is CPSRPPGLGGSPLHF.